This T cell receptor beta chain was captured in a study of CD8+ T cells in alopecia areata. Whole-study findings and limits: In lesional scalp, particularly from alopecia totalis/universalis, clonality was higher than in normal scalp. Sequences from scalp samples also cover resident alphabeta T cells of normal skin.

This clone came up a few times. Its specificity is unknown. CDR3 length: 19 residues. The junction had 14 bases not matched to a gene; V was cut back by 4 bases and J by 1 base. Germline CDR1 LGHNA, CDR2 YNFKEQ. Treatment given: oral pan-JAK inhibitor, 5-10 mg twice daily. Extraction of RNA preceded its reverse transcription into cDNA, which served as the sequencing template. The method was immunoSEQ multiplex PCR; TCRdb's version includes in-frame clones alone and lacks a portion of them. This sample has 200,000 or so clones, with 58% found just once. The sequences come from CD4+ T cells sorted from blood, collected at week 24, from a patient treated with tofacitinib. The TCR comes from a human donor with alopecia areata. This chain uses TRBV4-2 with TRBJ2-3; 10 positions agree with TRBD2. The CDR3 nucleotides are TGTGCCAGCAGCCTTCTAAGGGGTAGCGGGGGGCCGGGCACAGATACGCAGTATTTT. Its translation: CASSLLRGSGGPGTDTQYF.